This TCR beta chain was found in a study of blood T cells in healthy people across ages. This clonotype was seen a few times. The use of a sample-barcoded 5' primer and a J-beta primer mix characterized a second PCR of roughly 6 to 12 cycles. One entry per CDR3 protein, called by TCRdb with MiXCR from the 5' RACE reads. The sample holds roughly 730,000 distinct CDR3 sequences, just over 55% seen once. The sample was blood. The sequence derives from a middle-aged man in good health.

In DNA, the CDR3 is TGCAGTGCTAACAACGACATCGCGGGCGGGTACGAGCAGTACTTC. Amino acids: CSANNDIAGGYEQYF. The chain links TRBV20-1 to TRBJ2-7; D might be TRBD2 (5 bases). Trimming cost V 4 bases and J 4 bases, with 20 bases left between them. In germline, CDR1 is DFQATT, CDR2 SNEGSKA (reference sequence). This CDR3 spans 15 amino acids.